This T cell receptor beta chain was retrieved from a study of shared T cell receptors in the human thymus. The CDR3 length is 17 residues. Trimming removed 7 bases from V and 3 bases from J; junction bases left unmatched: 16. CDR1 SNHLY and CDR2 FYNNEI come from the germline V gene. Data came from immunoSEQ multiplex PCR; TCRdb stores just in-frame clones and leaves some out. The data contain hundreds of thousands of clones, approximately 88% of them singletons. These data were also reused for a study on human thymus T cells.

This sequence was found in a boy under two years old with a congenital heart defect. Sequenced: thymocytes. The chain joins TRBV2 to TRBJ2-7, with 9 bases that match TRBD2. For the CDR3, the DNA is TGTGCCAGCACGGGGACTAGCAGGACGGGCAGCCACTACGAGCAGTACTTC. This translates into CASTGTSRTGSHYEQYF.